The present T cell receptor beta chain was sequenced within a study of OX40 agonist ivuxolimab in advanced cancers. Study at large: Three patients, one with hepatocellular carcinoma and two with cutaneous melanoma, achieved partial responses.

Findings of the study overall: In the 0.1-3.0 mg/kg groups, partial responders showed among the lowest expansion.

As to this clone: Its matching antigen is unknown.

The protocol was immunoSEQ multiplex PCR, while the TCRdb copy is restricted to in-frame clones and leaves out a portion. This table holds tens of thousands of clones, more than 85% found once. The CDR3 covers 14 residues. V was pared by 5 bases and J by 0 bases, with 10 bases between. From germline, CDR1 is WSHSY and CDR2 SAAADI. The V gene is TRBV10-2, the J gene TRBJ1-1; D perhaps matches TRBD1 (6 bases). Material: CD4+ or CD8+ T cells sorted from blood, obtained in a trial of the OX40 agonist ivuxolimab. The TCR sequence derives from an adult with an advanced solid tumor such as melanoma, head and neck, liver or kidney cancer. The CDR3 DNA follows: TGCGCCAGCAGTCGTGACAGGATGAACACTGAAGCTTTCTTT. Protein: CASSRDRMNTEAFF.